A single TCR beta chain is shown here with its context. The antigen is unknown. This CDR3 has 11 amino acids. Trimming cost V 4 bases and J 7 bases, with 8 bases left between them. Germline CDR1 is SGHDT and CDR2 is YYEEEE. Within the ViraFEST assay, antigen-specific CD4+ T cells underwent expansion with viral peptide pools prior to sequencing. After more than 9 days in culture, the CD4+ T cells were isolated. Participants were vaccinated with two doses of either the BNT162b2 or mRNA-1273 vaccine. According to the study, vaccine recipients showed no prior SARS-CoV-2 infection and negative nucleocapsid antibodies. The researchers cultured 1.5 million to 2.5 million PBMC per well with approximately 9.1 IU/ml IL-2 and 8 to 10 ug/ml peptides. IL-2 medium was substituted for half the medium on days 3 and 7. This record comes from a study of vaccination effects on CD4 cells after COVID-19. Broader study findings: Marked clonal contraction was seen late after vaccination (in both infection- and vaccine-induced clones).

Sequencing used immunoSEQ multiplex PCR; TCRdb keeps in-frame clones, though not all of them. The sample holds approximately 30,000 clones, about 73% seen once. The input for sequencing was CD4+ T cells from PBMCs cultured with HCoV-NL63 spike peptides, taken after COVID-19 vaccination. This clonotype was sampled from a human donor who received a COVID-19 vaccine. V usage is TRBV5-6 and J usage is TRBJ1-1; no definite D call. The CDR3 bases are TGTGCCAGCAGCATCAGGAGTGAAGCTTTCTTT. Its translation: CASSIRSEAFF.